The clone carrying this T cell receptor beta chain came up a few times. TCRdb keeps only in-frame clones here, not all; method: immunoSEQ multiplex PCR. The sample carries about 160,000 clones, approximately 90% recorded once. This specimen belongs to a study of blood T cell repertoires in COVID-19. Trimming removed 5 bases at V and 5 bases at J, with 13 bases between. The germline CDR1 and CDR2 sequences are SGHVS and FQNEAQ. CDR3 size: 14 residues. The TCR was taken from a man in his late teens or twenties with acute or convalescent COVID-19. V gene TRBV7-8 combines with J gene TRBJ1-5; the D gene is possibly TRBD1 (5 bases). Sequencing used peripheral blood. The CDR3 loop reads CASSPPGYDQPQHF. In nucleotides, the CDR3 is TGTGCCAGCAGCCCTCCAGGGTACGATCAGCCCCAGCATTTT.